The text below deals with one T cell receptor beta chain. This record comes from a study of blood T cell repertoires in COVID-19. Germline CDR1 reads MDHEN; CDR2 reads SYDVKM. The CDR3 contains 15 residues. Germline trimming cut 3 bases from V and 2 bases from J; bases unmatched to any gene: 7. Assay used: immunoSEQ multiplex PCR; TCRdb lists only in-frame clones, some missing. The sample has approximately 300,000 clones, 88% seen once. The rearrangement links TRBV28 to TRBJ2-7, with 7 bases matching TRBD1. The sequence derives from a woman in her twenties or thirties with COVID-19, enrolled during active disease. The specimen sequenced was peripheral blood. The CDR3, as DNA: TGTGCCAGCAGTTTTTTTCCGGGACAGCCCTACGAGCAGTACTTC. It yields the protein CASSFFPGQPYEQYF.